This passage covers 25 T cell receptor beta chains from one sample sequenced in a study of T cell repertoires in cytomegalovirus infection. TCRdb analysed the reads with MiXCR anew, one entry per CDR3 protein. The data contain about 110,000 distinct CDR3 sequences, 10% of them singletons. The antigens for these receptors are not known. Sequenced input: PBMCs, sequenced either directly or after in vitro stimulation (not recorded which). The source of these receptors is a human donor in good health (CMV status not recorded). Some clones in this sample may be carry-over from other donors' samples.

This clonotype was counted at least ten times. The DNA of the CDR3 is TGTGCCAGCAGTTTTAGGCTGAGAAATGAAAAACTGTTTTTT. Translation gives CASSFRLRNEKLFF. The V and J genes are TRBV12-3 or TRBV12-4 and TRBJ1-4; D is uncertain. V lost 3 bases to trimming and J lost 5 bases, with 10 bases between them. This CDR3 comprises 14 residues.

The chain employs TRBV28 and TRBJ1-5; the D is unclear. The CDR3 spans 15 residues. V dropped 6 bases and J dropped 0 bases, with 12 bases sitting between them. Germline lookup yields CDR1 MDHEN and CDR2 SYDVKM. This CDR3 reads CASRLSGDSNQPQHF. The CDR3 bases are TGTGCCAGCAGGCTAAGTGGCGATAGCAATCAGCCCCAGCATTTT.

This clonotype was seen ten or more times. The chain is built from TRBV12-5 and TRBJ1-6; no clear D gene. Trimming removed 5 bases at V and 5 bases at J, with 13 bases between. The CDR3 covers 15 residues. Per germline, CDR1 LGHNT and CDR2 FRNRAP. The CDR3 spells CASGRYGVDNSPLHF. In DNA form, the CDR3 reads TGTGCTAGTGGTCGATATGGGGTGGATAATTCACCCCTCCACTTT.

This chain joins TRBV6-6 and TRBJ1-4, with 7 bases fitting TRBD1. Germline V gene lookup returns CDR1 MNHNY and CDR2 SVGAGI (reference sequence). The CDR3 consists of 16 residues. V shed 5 bases, J shed 1 base, and the junction held 7 bases outside the gene matches. DNA for the CDR3: TGTGCCAGCAGTATTCGACAGGGCCGAACTAATGAAAAACTGTTTTTT. Protein sequence: CASSIRQGRTNEKLFF.

This chain uses TRBV27 with TRBJ1-2; 12 nucleotides line up with TRBD1. The junction had 9 bases not matched to a gene; V was cut back by 6 bases and J by 4 bases. The germline CDR1 and CDR2 sequences are MNHEY and SMNVEV (reference sequence). The CDR3 runs to 16 residues. In DNA, the CDR3 is TGTGCCAGCAGGGGTGGGACAGGGGGCGATTTCTATGGCTACACCTTC. As protein: CASRGGTGGDFYGYTF.

This chain uses TRBV25-1 with TRBJ2-7; tentative D call: TRBD1 (6 bases). V was trimmed by 6 bases and J by 2 bases, leaving 17 bases between them. CDR1 and CDR2 (germline): MGHDK, SYGVNS. The CDR3 covers 15 residues. CDR3 sequence: CASSDPGTTTYEQYF. The CDR3 coding sequence is TGTGCCAGCAGCGATCCCGGGACAACGACCTACGAGCAGTACTTC.

This clonotype was counted a single time. A much larger clone differs by one base, so this may be a read error. V usage is TRBV4-1 and J usage is TRBJ2-7; D perhaps matches TRBD2 (5 bases). Germline V gene lookup returns CDR1 MGHRA and CDR2 YSYEKL. V lost 1 base and J 0 bases, leaving 16 bases between the germline ends. CDR3 length: 17 residues. The CDR3 spells CASSQVFGVRVSYEQYV. The CDR3 bases are TGCGCCAGCAGCCAAGTGTTCGGGGTCCGGGTCTCCTACGAGCAGTACGTC.

This clonotype was detected ten times or more. The chain has TRBV7-2 and TRBJ2-1; 7 bases align to TRBD2. Trimming cost V 2 bases and J 2 bases; bases outside gene matches: 3. Germline assignment: CDR1 SGHTA and CDR2 FQGNSA. The CDR3 is 15 amino acids. The CDR3 is CASSLQGTTYNEQFF. The DNA for the CDR3 is TGTGCCAGCAGCTTACAAGGGACTACCTACAATGAGCAGTTCTTC.

The chain links TRBV13 to TRBJ2-1, with D hard to call. The CDR3 contains 16 residues. Looked up from germline, CDR1 is PRHDT and CDR2 is FYEKMQ (reference sequence). V was clipped by 3 bases and J by 0 bases, with 12 bases between them. CDR3 bases: TGTGCCAGCAGCTTGCCCCAAGCGAGCTCCTACAATGAGCAGTTCTTC. Residues: CASSLPQASSYNEQFF.

This clonotype was observed many times. The gene calls are TRBV28 and TRBJ2-7, with a tentative D call TRBD1 (6 bases). V lost 7 bases and J lost 2, with 15 bases in between. This CDR3 region has 14 residues. Germline CDR1 is MDHEN and CDR2 is SYDVKM. CDR3 in amino acids: CASTIRNRAYEQYF. The DNA for the CDR3 is TGTGCCAGCACTATCCGGAACAGGGCCTACGAGCAGTACTTC.

A few counts support this clonotype. This rearrangement joins TRBV7-4 to TRBJ1-2; weak D call: TRBD1 (5 bases). Between the trimmed V and J ends, which lost 3 bases and 3 bases, there was a span of 14 bases. Germline V gene sequence: CDR1 SGHVT, CDR2 SQSDAQ. There are 15 residues in the CDR3. The CDR3 sequence is CASSFQDTNYYGYTF. In DNA, the CDR3 is TGTGCCAGCAGCTTTCAGGACACGAACTACTATGGCTACACCTTC.

This clonotype was counted only a few times. The chain employs TRBV27 and TRBJ2-2; 9 nucleotides agree with TRBD2. This CDR3 spans 16 amino acids. The germline V gene has CDR1 MNHEY and CDR2 SMNVEV (reference sequence). With V trimmed by 7 bases and J by 1 base, 7 bases remained unmatched. The CDR3 sequence: CASKGGGRVNTGELFF. The CDR3 DNA follows: TGTGCCAGCAAAGGAGGCGGGAGGGTGAACACCGGGGAGCTGTTTTTT.

This clonotype came up many times. This chain uses TRBV2 with TRBJ2-1, with TRBD2 matching over 10 bases. The CDR3 contains 16 residues. V dropped 6 bases and J dropped 6; count of bases not matched to a gene: 11. Germline CDR1 is SNHLY and CDR2 is FYNNEI. The CDR3 reads CASRDLGTSGTNEQFF. The CDR3, as DNA: TGTGCCAGCAGGGATCTAGGTACTAGCGGGACCAATGAGCAGTTCTTC.

This clonotype was counted at least ten times. V and J are TRBV11-2 and TRBJ2-3, with D unresolved. Germline lookup yields CDR1 SGHAT and CDR2 FQNNGV. V lost 0 bases and J 0 bases, leaving 13 bases between the germline ends. The CDR3 has 17 amino acids. CDR3 in amino acids: CASSLDLPFTSTDTQYF. The CDR3 DNA sequence: TGTGCCAGCAGCTTAGATCTCCCCTTTACTAGCACAGATACGCAGTATTTT. Variable domain in full (rest from reference TRBV11-2 and TRBJ2-3): EAGVAQSPRYKIIEKRQSVAFWCNPISGHATLYWYQQILGQGPKLLIQFQNNGVVDDSQLPKDRFSAERLKGVDSTLKIQPAKLEDSAVYLCASSLDLPFTSTDTQYFGPGTRLTVL.

This clonotype appeared many times. The chain uses TRBV7-2 and TRBJ1-4; D remains unclear. The length of the CDR3 is 15 residues. CDR1 SGHTA and CDR2 FQGNSA come from the germline V gene. V lost 1 base, J lost 4 bases, and 10 bases lay in between. In DNA, the CDR3 is TGTGCCAGCAGCTTAGGGTCTAGCATTAATGAAAAACTGTTTTTT. Its protein is CASSLGSSINEKLFF.

The V gene is TRBV5-1, the J gene TRBJ2-7; D possibly corresponds to TRBD1 (5 bases). Looked up from germline, CDR1 is SGHRS and CDR2 is YFSETQ. V dropped 4 bases and J dropped 3 bases, with 17 bases sitting between them. The length of the CDR3 is 15 residues. The CDR3 DNA reads TGCGCCAGCAGCCTAAGACAGACCCCTGGCTACGAGCAGTACTTC. Translating it yields CASSLRQTPGYEQYF.

The table lists this clonotype with many counts. The chain carries TRBV23-1 and TRBJ2-2; 13 nucleotides agree with TRBD2. TRBV23-1 is placed among ORFs of uncertain function. The length of the CDR3 is 19 residues. The CDR3 protein is CLRVTLLGLAGDYTGELFF. The CDR3 nucleotides are TGCCTACGAGTCACCTTGCTAGGACTAGCGGGAGATTATACCGGGGAGCTGTTTTTT.

A few counts support this clonotype. This chain uses TRBV12-3 or TRBV12-4 with TRBJ1-3; D remains unclear. The CDR3 has 16 residues. V gave up 3 bases and J gave up 1 base, with 13 bases separating them. CDR3 loop: CASSFYSFSSGNTIYF. CDR3 bases: TGTGCCAGCAGTTTTTATTCCTTTAGTTCTGGAAACACCATATATTTT.

This clonotype was detected ten times or more. V gene TRBV7-6 combines with J gene TRBJ2-7; D gene ambiguous. Germline V gene lookup returns CDR1 SGHVS and CDR2 FNYEAQ. This CDR3 region has 13 residues. V lost 11 bases and J 5 bases, leaving 19 bases between the germline ends. In DNA, the CDR3 is TGTGCCCCCCCCCCGAGAAAGAGCCACGAGCAGTACTTC. This codes for CAPPPRKSHEQYF.

This clonotype has ten or more counts. The V and J genes are TRBV2 and TRBJ2-1; TRBD1 aligns across 10 bases. The germline CDR1 and CDR2 sequences are SNHLY and FYNNEI. The CDR3 runs 15 residues. J was trimmed by 9 bases and V by 6 bases; bases with no gene match: 11. The CDR3 coding sequence is TGTGCCAGCAGCGCGGGACAGGGGCAGTACGGTGAGCAGTTCTTC. Amino acid sequence: CASSAGQGQYGEQFF.

This clonotype was observed at least ten times. V is TRBV6-2 or TRBV6-3 and J is TRBJ2-7; perhaps TRBD1 as D (6 bases). Germline V gene sequence: CDR1 MNHEY, CDR2 SVGEGT. The V and J ends lost 6 bases and 0 bases respectively, with 30 bases between them. This CDR3 has 20 amino acids. For the CDR3, the DNA is TGTGCCAGCAGCCCCCGGCTGGGGGACATACTTCAACCCGCCTCCTACGAGCAGTACTTC. Protein: CASSPRLGDILQPASYEQYF.

Only a few counts were recorded for this clonotype. The rearrangement links TRBV19 to TRBJ2-7; D uncertain. This CDR3 contains 13 residues. V lost 3 bases and J lost 4, with 10 bases in between. Germline loops: CDR1 LNHDA, CDR2 SQIVND (reference sequence). The CDR3, as DNA: TGTGCCAGTAGTATCCGGGCCGGTTACGAGCAGTACTTC. The encoded protein is CASSIRAGYEQYF.

This clonotype has ten or more counts. V and J are TRBV28 and TRBJ2-7; TRBD1 matches at 11 bases. The CDR3 sequence is 17 residues long. Trimming cost V 4 bases and J 1 base; bases outside gene matches: 9. CDR1 and CDR2 (germline): MDHEN, SYDVKM. CDR3 in amino acids: CASSSERGTGGSYEQYF. The DNA of the CDR3 is TGTGCCAGCAGTTCGGAACGGGGGACAGGGGGTTCCTACGAGCAGTACTTC.

The chain couples TRBV7-7 to TRBJ2-2, with D unclear. The germline V gene has CDR1 SSHAT and CDR2 FNYEAQ (reference sequence). The CDR3 has 14 residues. Here the CDR3 reads CVSSLELSSGELFF. For the CDR3, the DNA is TGTGTTAGCAGCTTAGAGCTGTCGTCCGGGGAGCTGTTTTTT.

The V call is TRBV20-1, the J call TRBJ1-2; 9 positions match TRBD1. The trim removed 6 bases at V and 8 bases at J, leaving 13 bases unmatched. The CDR3 covers 14 residues. From germline, CDR1 is DFQATT and CDR2 SNEGSKA (reference sequence). The CDR3: CSATRDRVFSGYTF. For the CDR3, the DNA is TGCAGTGCAACCCGGGACAGGGTCTTTAGCGGCTACACCTTC.